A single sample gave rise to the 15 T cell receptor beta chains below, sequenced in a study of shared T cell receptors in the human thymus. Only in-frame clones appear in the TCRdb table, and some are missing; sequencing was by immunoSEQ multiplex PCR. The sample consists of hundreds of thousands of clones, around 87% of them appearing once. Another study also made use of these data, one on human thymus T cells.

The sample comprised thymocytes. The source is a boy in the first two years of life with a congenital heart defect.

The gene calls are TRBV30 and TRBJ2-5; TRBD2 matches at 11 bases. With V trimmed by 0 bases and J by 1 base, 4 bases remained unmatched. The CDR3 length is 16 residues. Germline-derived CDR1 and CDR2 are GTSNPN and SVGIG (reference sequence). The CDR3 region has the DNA TGTGCCTGGAGTGTCAGGGGGACTAGCGGCCAAGAGACCCAGTACTTC. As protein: CAWSVRGTSGQETQYF.

The CDR3 region is CASHSPDTQYF. Written as DNA, the CDR3 is TGTGCCAGCCATAGCCCGGATACGCAGTATTTT. This chain joins TRBV2 and TRBJ2-3; D gene ambiguous. Germline V CDR1 and CDR2: SNHLY, FYNNEI. Trimming removed 8 bases from V and 6 bases from J, with 9 bases in between. CDR3 size: 11 residues.

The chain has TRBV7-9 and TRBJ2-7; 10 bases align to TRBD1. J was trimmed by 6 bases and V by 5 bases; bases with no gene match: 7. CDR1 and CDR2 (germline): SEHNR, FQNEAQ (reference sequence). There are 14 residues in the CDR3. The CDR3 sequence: CASSGRDRGSEQYF. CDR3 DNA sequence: TGTGCCAGCAGCGGCCGGGACAGGGGTTCCGAGCAGTACTTC.

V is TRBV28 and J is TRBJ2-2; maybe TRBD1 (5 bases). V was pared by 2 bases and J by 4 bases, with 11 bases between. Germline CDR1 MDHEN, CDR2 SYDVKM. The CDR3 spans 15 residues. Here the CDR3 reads CASSLGRDGTGELFF. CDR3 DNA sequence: TGTGCCAGCAGTTTAGGCAGGGATGGCACCGGGGAGCTGTTTTTT.

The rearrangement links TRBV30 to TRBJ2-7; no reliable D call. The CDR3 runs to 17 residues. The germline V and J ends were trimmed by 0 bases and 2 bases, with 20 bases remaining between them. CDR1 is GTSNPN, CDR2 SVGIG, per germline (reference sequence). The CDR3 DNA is TGTGCCTGGAGTGTAATTTCTGACACCGATACGGCCTACGAGCAGTACTTC. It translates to CAWSVISDTDTAYEQYF.

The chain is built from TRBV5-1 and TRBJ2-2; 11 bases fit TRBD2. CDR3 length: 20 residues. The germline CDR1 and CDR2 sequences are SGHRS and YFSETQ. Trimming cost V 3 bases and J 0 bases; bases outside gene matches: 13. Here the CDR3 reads CASSYRSGGAQDANTGELFF. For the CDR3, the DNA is TGCGCCAGCAGCTACCGTAGCGGGGGGGCCCAAGACGCGAACACCGGGGAGCTGTTTTTT.

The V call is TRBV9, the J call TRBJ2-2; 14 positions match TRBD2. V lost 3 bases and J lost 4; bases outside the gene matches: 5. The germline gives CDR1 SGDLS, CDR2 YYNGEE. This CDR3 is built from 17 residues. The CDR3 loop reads CASSGPGLAGVTGELFF. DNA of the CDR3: TGTGCCAGCAGCGGTCCGGGACTAGCGGGAGTCACCGGGGAGCTGTTTTTT.

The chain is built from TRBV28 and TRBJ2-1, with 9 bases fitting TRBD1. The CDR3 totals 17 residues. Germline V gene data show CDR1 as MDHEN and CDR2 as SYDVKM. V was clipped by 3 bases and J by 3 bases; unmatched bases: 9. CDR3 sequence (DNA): TGTGCCAGCAGTTTGAGTCGACGGGACAGGGACTACAATGAGCAGTTCTTC. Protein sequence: CASSLSRRDRDYNEQFF.

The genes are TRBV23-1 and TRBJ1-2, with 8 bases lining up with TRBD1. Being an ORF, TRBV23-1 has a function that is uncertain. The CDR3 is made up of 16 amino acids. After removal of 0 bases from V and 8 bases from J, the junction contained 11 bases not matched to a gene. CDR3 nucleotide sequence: TGCGCCAGCAGTCAATCAATGTTAACCAGGGGGCGAGGCTACACCTTC. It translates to CASSQSMLTRGRGYTF.

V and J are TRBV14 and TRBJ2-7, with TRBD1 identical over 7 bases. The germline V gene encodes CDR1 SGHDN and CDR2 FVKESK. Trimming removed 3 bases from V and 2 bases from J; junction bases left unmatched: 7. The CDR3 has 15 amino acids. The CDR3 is CASSQHRDRPYEQYF. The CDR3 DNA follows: TGTGCCAGCAGCCAGCACCGGGACAGACCCTACGAGCAGTACTTC.

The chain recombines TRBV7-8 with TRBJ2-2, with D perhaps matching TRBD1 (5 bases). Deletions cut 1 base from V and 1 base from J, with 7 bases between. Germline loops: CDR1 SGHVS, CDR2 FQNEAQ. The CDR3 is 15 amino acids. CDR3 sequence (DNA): TGTGCCAGCAGCTTAGTCAGGGAGAACACCGGGGAGCTGTTTTTT. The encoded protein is CASSLVRENTGELFF.

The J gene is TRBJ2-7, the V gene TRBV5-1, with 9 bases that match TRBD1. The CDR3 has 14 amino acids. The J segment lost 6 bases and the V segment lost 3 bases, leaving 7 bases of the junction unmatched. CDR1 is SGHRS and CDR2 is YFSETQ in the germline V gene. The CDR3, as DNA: TGCGCCAGCAGCTACCGGGACAGGGTTCGCGAGCAGTACTTC. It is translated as CASSYRDRVREQYF.

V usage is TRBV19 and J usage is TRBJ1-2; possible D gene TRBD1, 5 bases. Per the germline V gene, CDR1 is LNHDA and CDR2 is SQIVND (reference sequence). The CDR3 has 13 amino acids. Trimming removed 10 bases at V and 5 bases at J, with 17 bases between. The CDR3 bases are TGTGCCACCGAGGAAAGACAGACTTATGGCTACACCTTC. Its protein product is CATEERQTYGYTF. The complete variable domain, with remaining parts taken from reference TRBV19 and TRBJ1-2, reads DGGITQSPKYLFRKEGQNVTLSCEQNLNHDAMYWYRQDPGQGLRLIYYSQIVNDFQKGDIAEGYSVSREKKESFPLTVTSAQKNPTAFYLCATEERQTYGYTFGSGTRLTVV.

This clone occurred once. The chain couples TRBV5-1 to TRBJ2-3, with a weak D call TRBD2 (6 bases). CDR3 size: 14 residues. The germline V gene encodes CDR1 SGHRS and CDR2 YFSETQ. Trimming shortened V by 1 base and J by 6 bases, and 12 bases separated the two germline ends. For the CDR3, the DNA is TGCGCCAGCAGCTTGCCTCCGGGGGAGGATACGCAGTATTTT. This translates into CASSLPPGEDTQYF.

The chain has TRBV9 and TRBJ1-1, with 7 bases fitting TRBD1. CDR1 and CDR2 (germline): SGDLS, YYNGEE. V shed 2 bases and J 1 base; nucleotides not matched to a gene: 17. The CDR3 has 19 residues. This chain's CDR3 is CASSVGTVLYPPANTEAFF. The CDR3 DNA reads TGTGCCAGCAGCGTCGGGACAGTTCTATATCCCCCGGCGAACACTGAAGCTTTCTTT.